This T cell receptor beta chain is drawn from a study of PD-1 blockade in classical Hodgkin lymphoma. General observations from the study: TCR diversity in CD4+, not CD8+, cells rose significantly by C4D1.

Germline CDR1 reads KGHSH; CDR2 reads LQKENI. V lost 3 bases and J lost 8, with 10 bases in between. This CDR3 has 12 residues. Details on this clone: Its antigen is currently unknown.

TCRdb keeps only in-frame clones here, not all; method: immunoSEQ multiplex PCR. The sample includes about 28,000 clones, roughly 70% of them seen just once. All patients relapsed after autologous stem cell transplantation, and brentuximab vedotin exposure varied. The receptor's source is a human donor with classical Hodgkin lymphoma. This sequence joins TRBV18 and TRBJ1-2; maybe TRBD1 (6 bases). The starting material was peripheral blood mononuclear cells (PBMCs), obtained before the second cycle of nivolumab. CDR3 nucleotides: TGTGCCAGCTCACCCGGGGGGCAAGGCTACACCTTC. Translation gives CASSPGGQGYTF. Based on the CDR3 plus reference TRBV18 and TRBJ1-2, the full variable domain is NAGVMQNPRHLVRRRGQEARLRCSPMKGHSHVYWYRQLPEEGLKFMVYLQKENIIDESGMPKERFSAEFPKEGPSILRIQQVVRGDSAAYFCASSPGGQGYTFGSGTRLTVV.